A single sample is the source of the 3 T cell receptor beta chains below, sequenced in a study of blood T cell repertoires in COVID-19 (dated by TCRdb to 2018 to 2021). Library generation was performed with the immunoSEQ multiplex PCR assay. TCRdb took this table from immuneACCESS and kept in-frame rearrangements with V and J called. Such tables lack part of the clones; where checked against another copy, unresolved V genes explain under half of the gap, and the rest is unexplained. The sample has some 380,000 clones on record, around 91% of them singletons. The ten largest make up 5% to 8.5% of the sample. The sample taken for sequencing was peripheral blood. The receptor source for this set is a man aged 18 to 29 with active or convalescent COVID-19.

The chain combines TRBV28 with TRBJ1-5; tentatively, D is TRBD1 (5 bases). The germline V gene has CDR1 MDHEN and CDR2 SYDVKM. Trimming pared 2 bases from V and 5 bases from J, leaving 25 bases between. This CDR3 comprises 19 residues. The CDR3 DNA sequence: TGTGCCAGCAGTTTACTTCTTGAAGGGAGGGGTAGGAAGGATCAGCCCCAGCATTTT. It specifies CASSLLLEGRGRKDQPQHF.

The J gene is TRBJ2-2, the V gene TRBV23-1; 7 bases line up with TRBD1. TRBV23-1 has ORF status, its function being uncertain. CDR3 size: 14 residues. V lost 7 bases and J lost 1; bases outside the gene matches: 3. The CDR3 protein is CASTRDRNTGELFF. CDR3 sequence (DNA): TGCGCCAGCACCCGGGACAGGAACACCGGGGAGCTGTTTTTT.

V is TRBV5-6 and J is TRBJ2-7; TRBD1 might be the D (5 bases). The CDR3 runs to 15 residues. Trimming pared 0 bases from V and 0 bases from J, leaving 10 bases between. The germline gives CDR1 SGHDT, CDR2 YYEEEE. This CDR3 reads CASSLGRQSSYEQYF. The CDR3 DNA follows: TGTGCCAGCAGCTTGGGGCGACAGAGCTCCTACGAGCAGTACTTC. Full variable domain (rest looked up from reference TRBV5-6 and TRBJ2-7): DAGVTQSPTHLIKTRGQQVTLRCSPKSGHDTVSWYQQALGQGPQFIFQYYEEEERQRGNFPDRFSGHQFPNYSSELNVNALLLGDSALYLCASSLGRQSSYEQYFGPGTRLTVT.